The 12 T cell receptor beta chains below were found in one sample sequenced in a study of beta chain features in type 1 diabetes. Sequenced material consisted of expressed TCRB transcripts (all of the isolated RNA was reverse transcribed). Clones were sequenced by immunoSEQ multiplex PCR, and TCRdb holds only the in-frame ones, with some missing. This table has over 200,000 clones, about 11% appearing once. No antigens are known for them. General study points: TCRB CDR3 length was moderately but significantly reduced in all four CD4+ subsets of Type 1 diabetes patients.

Material: naive CD4+ T cells from blood. The source is a man aged 30 to 39 with type 1 diabetes.

The chain has TRBV27 and TRBJ2-7, with D uncertain. The germline gives CDR1 MNHEY, CDR2 SMNVEV (reference sequence). This CDR3 has 12 amino acids. V was trimmed by 3 bases and J by 9 bases, leaving 12 bases between them. The chain's CDR3 is CASSLVPPGQYF. The CDR3 region has the DNA TGTGCCAGCAGTTTGGTTCCTCCCGGGCAGTACTTC.

The sample holds a few counts of this clone. The rearrangement uses TRBV7-8 and TRBJ1-2; a weak D match, TRBD1 (6 bases). This CDR3 region has 13 residues. Germline-derived CDR1 and CDR2 are SGHVS and FQNEAQ. Trimming pared 5 bases from V and 6 bases from J, leaving 13 bases between. The CDR3 loop is CASSPRGGDGYTF. In DNA form, the CDR3 reads TGTGCCAGCAGCCCCAGGGGAGGGGATGGCTACACCTTC.

This clone has a handful of counts. The gene calls are TRBV4-2 and TRBJ1-5, with 9 positions matching TRBD1. Germline V gene data show CDR1 as LGHNA and CDR2 as YNFKEQ. The CDR3 loop spans 17 amino acids. J was trimmed by 6 bases and V by 4 bases; bases with no gene match: 13. CDR3 residues: CASSRNPGQGTPQPQHF. In DNA, the CDR3 is TGTGCCAGCAGCCGAAACCCGGGACAGGGTACCCCTCAGCCCCAGCATTTT.

This clone has a handful of counts. The V call is TRBV7-9, the J call TRBJ2-7; no firm D call. Germline CDR1 and CDR2: SEHNR and FQNEAQ (reference sequence). CDR3 length equals 13 residues. The V gene lost 0 bases and the J gene lost 5 bases, with 8 bases spanning the gap. CDR3 loop: CASSLARVHEQYF. In nucleotides, the CDR3 is TGTGCCAGCAGCTTAGCGCGTGTTCACGAGCAGTACTTC.

The rearrangement joins TRBV4-3 to TRBJ1-4, with 9 bases that match TRBD1. V lost 3 bases and J lost 6; bases outside the gene matches: 8. Germline V CDR1 and CDR2: LGHNA, YSLEER. The CDR3 sequence is 16 residues long. In DNA form, the CDR3 reads TGCGCCAGCAGCCAGGGAGACAGGGGGTTGCATGAAAAACTGTTTTTT. Translating gives CASSQGDRGLHEKLFF.

This clone was counted a few times. V usage is TRBV2 and J usage is TRBJ1-1; a possible D gene is TRBD1 (5 bases). CDR1 and CDR2 from the germline V gene are SNHLY and FYNNEI. V lost 8 bases to trimming and J lost 3 bases, with 10 bases between them. The length of the CDR3 is 12 residues. CDR3 in amino acids: CASHLGHTEAFF. The CDR3 DNA is TGTGCCAGCCATCTGGGGCACACTGAAGCTTTCTTT.

The CDR3 bases are TGTGCCAGCAGCGTAGCCCTCCAGGAGACCCAGTACTTC. Translation gives CASSVALQETQYF. The chain carries TRBV9 and TRBJ2-5; no reliable D call. This CDR3 is built from 13 residues. The germline CDR1 and CDR2 sequences are SGDLS and YYNGEE. Deletions cut 0 bases from V and 5 bases from J, with 8 bases between. Based on the CDR3 plus reference TRBV9 and TRBJ2-5, the full variable domain is DSGVTQTPKHLITATGQRVTLRCSPRSGDLSVYWYQQSLDQGLQFLIQYYNGEERAKGNILERFSAQQFPDLHSELNLSSLELGDSALYFCASSVALQETQYFGPGTRLLVL.

The chain joins TRBV29-1 to TRBJ1-1; 8 nucleotides line up with TRBD1. Germline values: CDR1 SQVTM, CDR2 ANQGSEA. V was clipped by 6 bases and J by 6 bases; unmatched bases: 0. The length of the CDR3 is 10 residues. The DNA for the CDR3 is TGCAGCGTACAGGGGGCTGAAGCTTTCTTT. As protein: CSVQGAEAFF.

This clone was detected only a few times. The V gene is TRBV28, the J gene TRBJ2-7, with 7 bases identical to TRBD2. Germline CDR1 reads MDHEN; CDR2 reads SYDVKM. This CDR3 has 16 amino acids. The trim removed 4 bases at V and 2 bases at J, leaving 11 bases unmatched. In DNA, the CDR3 is TGTGCCAGCAGTTCACCAGGGATTGGGGGGGCCTACGAGCAGTACTTC. This gives the protein CASSSPGIGGAYEQYF.

This chain joins TRBV7-9 and TRBJ1-6; 7 bases are shared with TRBD1. Germline V gene sequence: CDR1 SEHNR, CDR2 FQNEAQ (reference sequence). CDR3 length equals 14 residues. V was clipped by 8 bases and J by 4 bases; unmatched bases: 5. The CDR3 spells CASVGGQYNSPLHF. The CDR3 DNA reads TGTGCCAGCGTCGGGGGACAGTATAATTCACCCCTCCACTTT.

This chain joins TRBV5-1 and TRBJ2-1; 9 bases fit TRBD1. Germline values: CDR1 SGHRS, CDR2 YFSETQ. Trimming at V came to 3 bases and at J to 4 bases, leaving 5 bases not matched to a gene. This CDR3 has 15 residues. The CDR3 reads CASSSRQGVYNEQFF. In DNA, the CDR3 is TGCGCCAGCAGCTCACGACAGGGGGTGTACAATGAGCAGTTCTTC.

The V and J genes are TRBV6-5 and TRBJ2-5; 8 positions match TRBD1. V was pared by 7 bases and J by 2 bases, with 3 bases of the junction left unmatched. Germline V gene sequence: CDR1 MNHEY, CDR2 SVGAGI. The CDR3 is made up of 13 amino acids. DNA of the CDR3: TGTGCCAGCAATCAGGGGGCGCAAGAGACCCAGTACTTC. Translation gives CASNQGAQETQYF.